The source of this TCR beta chain is a study of cytomegalovirus exposure and HLA in healthy donors. Produced via immunoSEQ multiplex PCR; TCRdb's table is partial and in-frame only. The sample includes 55,000 to 70,000 clones, 91% seen only once; the top ten take 2.2%. Germline V gene data show CDR1 as SGDLS and CDR2 as YYNGEE. Trimming removed 2 bases from V and 5 bases from J; junction bases left unmatched: 7. CDR3 length: 15 residues. Sequencing was performed on PBMCs. The TCR originated in a woman younger than 45 in good health and CMV-seronegative. The chain recombines TRBV9 with TRBJ2-1; 7 bases align to TRBD2. The CDR3 protein is CASSVSGLGNNEQFF. CDR3 coding DNA: TGTGCCAGCAGCGTCTCTGGACTAGGGAACAATGAGCAGTTCTTC.